The rows below give T cell receptor beta chains drawn from one sample of a study of vaccination and CD4 T cells after COVID-19. TCRdb fed the PCR reads into MiXCR, producing one record per CDR3 protein. The table includes tens of thousands of distinct CDR3 sequences, around 43% detected once. Antigens for these TCRs are unknown. Specimen: CD4+ T cells from blood, cultured in vitro. The receptors derive from a human donor who had recovered from COVID-19. The CDR3 runs from the conserved cysteine through the conserved F or W. Fields, in order: J gene, CDR3 length, clone size, D gene, V gene, CDR3 protein, CDR3 DNA. D genes are given only for firm matches. Clone size is stated in some rows and not others, as once, few, many or a class when expanded.

J: TRBJ1-2
length: 15
size: few
D: .
V: TRBV5-4
CDR3: CASSLATGLDYGYTF
DNA: TGTGCCAGCAGCTTGGCTACAGGGCTCGACTATGGCTACACCTTC

J: TRBJ2-7
length: 15
size: .
D: TRBD1
V: TRBV6-1
CDR3: CASSEMRQGGYEQYF
DNA: TGTGCCAGCAGTGAAATGAGACAGGGGGGTTACGAGCAGTACTTC

J: TRBJ2-7
length: 15
size: .
D: TRBD1
V: TRBV6-2/TRBV6-3
CDR3: CASSQGTGWPYEQYF
DNA: TGTGCCAGCAGCCAGGGGACAGGGTGGCCCTACGAGCAGTACTTC

J: TRBJ1-6
length: 12
size: once
D: TRBD1
V: TRBV5-8
CDR3: CASSPDRGSLHF
DNA: TGTGCCAGCAGCCCGGACAGGGGGTCCCTCCACTTT

J: TRBJ1-2
length: 15
size: few
D: TRBD1
V: TRBV6-2/TRBV6-3
CDR3: CASTPAGGQNYGYTF
DNA: TGTGCCAGCACCCCCGCGGGGGGACAGAACTATGGCTACACCTTC

J: TRBJ2-1
length: 17
size: .
D: .
V: TRBV27
CDR3: CASLGWSLGEGDNEQFF
DNA: TGTGCCAGCCTCGGGTGGTCTTTGGGGGAAGGTGACAATGAGCAGTTCTTC

J: TRBJ1-1
length: 15
size: few
D: TRBD1
V: TRBV6-5
CDR3: CASSYSGQGNTEAFF
DNA: TGTGCCAGCAGTTACTCGGGACAGGGGAACACTGAAGCTTTCTTT

J: TRBJ2-7
length: 13
size: .
D: .
V: TRBV28
CDR3: CASSRSGRYEQYF
DNA: TGTGCCAGCAGCCGGTCAGGAAGGTACGAGCAGTACTTC

J: TRBJ2-1
length: 13
size: few
D: .
V: TRBV10-3
CDR3: CAISESSYNEQFF
DNA: TGTGCCATCAGTGAGTCTTCCTACAATGAGCAGTTCTTC

J: TRBJ2-5
length: 13
size: .
D: .
V: TRBV19
CDR3: CASSSGSQETQYF
DNA: TGTGCCAGTAGTTCCGGGTCTCAAGAGACCCAGTACTTC

J: TRBJ1-1
length: 13
size: .
D: .
V: TRBV2
CDR3: CASILEVNTEAFF
DNA: TGTGCCAGTATTCTGGAAGTGAACACTGAAGCTTTCTTT

J: TRBJ1-6
length: 15
size: once
D: TRBD1
V: TRBV12-3/TRBV12-4
CDR3: CASSLRTGGNSPLHF
DNA: TGTGCCAGCAGCCTCCGGACAGGGGGTAATTCACCCCTCCACTTT